This T cell receptor (beta chain) was recorded in a study of cytomegalovirus exposure and HLA in healthy donors (dated by TCRdb to about 2017). Concerning the study at large: According to a later analysis, the 120 or so validation repertoires were produced on the same platform as the roughly 600 repertoires of the first cohort. The study aimed to test whether cataloging public T cell receptors could reveal signatures of past pathogen exposure. A separate validation cohort of 90 to 150 different subjects was used in addition to the roughly 700-subject first cohort. To predict cytomegalovirus infection status, the study combined high-throughput TCR immunosequencing, statistical association of individual TCRs with disease status, and machine learning.

Library generation was performed with the immunoSEQ multiplex PCR assay. Turning to the authors' computational methods: To diagnose cytomegalovirus status from the catalog of TCR beta chain sequences, a statistical classification framework was built. What TCRdb holds here is the immuneACCESS table cut down to in-frame rearrangements. Part of the clones is not present; checked against another copy, under half of the missing clones reflect an unresolved V gene, and the others are unexplained. D and trimming come from the DNA, and the V and J calls and clone size come from that table. Within this sample are around 260,000 clones, with around 90% of them counted one time only. Approximately 3% of the sample goes to the ten largest clones. Comments on this clone: Its antigen remains undetermined. No base qualities exist here, and no much larger clone lies one base off it. This sample includes further DNA sequences coding for the same CDR3.

Including cysteine and phenylalanine, the CDR3 has 12 amino acids. Just CDR3 DNA is preserved here, 36 bases in frame from base 1. CDR1 and CDR2 are drawn from the germline V gene: SQVTM, ANQGSEA. Compared with germline, V lacks 5 bases and J lacks 3 bases; bases without a gene match: 1. Separate from the approximately 690-subject first cohort, the validation cohort of about 110 subjects was the group to which the donors belonged. General findings and caveats noted by the study authors: Subsequent analysis determined that TCRs grouped into clusters in the first cohort also showed a tendency toward co-occurrence across the 120 or so validation repertoires, and roughly 94% of cluster scores exceeded 0. The authors suggested that the approach could potentially be generalized to other disease states and immunological phenotypes. The study gave a list of some 150 TCR beta chains associated with cytomegalovirus. A later analysis lacked HLA typing for the validation cohort, so it scored co-occurrence in that cohort across all 120 or so repertoires. The classifier was reported to diagnose cytomegalovirus status with high specificity and sensitivity in both the original cohort and the validation cohort. Most TCR sequences were seen in very few donors, while some public TCRs were found in many individuals. In vitro tests confirmed that a few of the cytomegalovirus-associated TCR beta chains recognize cytomegalovirus antigens.

The TCR was taken from a woman aged 30 to 39 in good health and CMV-seronegative. The sequenced sample consisted of PBMCs. The chain joins TRBV29-1 to TRBJ2-7; TRBD1 matches 10 bases in the middle. The CDR3 amino acid sequence is: CSVRTGGYEQYF. The sequenced DNA is TGCAGCGTTCGGACAGGGGGCTACGAGCAGTACTTC.